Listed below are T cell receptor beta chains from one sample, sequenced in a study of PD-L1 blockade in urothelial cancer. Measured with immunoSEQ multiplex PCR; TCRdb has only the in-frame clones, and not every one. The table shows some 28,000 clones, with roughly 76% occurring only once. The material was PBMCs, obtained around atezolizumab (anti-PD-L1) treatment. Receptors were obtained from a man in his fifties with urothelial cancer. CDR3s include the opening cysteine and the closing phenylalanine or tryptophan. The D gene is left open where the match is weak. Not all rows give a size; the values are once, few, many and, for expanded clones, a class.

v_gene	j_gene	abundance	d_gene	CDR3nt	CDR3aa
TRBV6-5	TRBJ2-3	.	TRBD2	TGTGCCAGTAGCGGGCCAGATACGCAGTATTTT	CASSGPDTQYF
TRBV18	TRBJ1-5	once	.	TGTGCCAGCTCCAACCAGTCCAGGGGTAATCAGCCCCAGCATTTT	CASSNQSRGNQPQHF
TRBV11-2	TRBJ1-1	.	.	TGTGCCAGCAGCTTCGTGCTTACCGGAGACACTGAAGCTTTCTTT	CASSFVLTGDTEAFF
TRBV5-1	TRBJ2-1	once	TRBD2	TGCGCCAGCAGCTATAGTCGCGGGACTAGACAACGCAATGAGCAGTTCTTC	CASSYSRGTRQRNEQFF
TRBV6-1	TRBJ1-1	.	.	TGTGCCAGCAGCAATAACATGAACACTGAAGCTTTCTTT	CASSNNMNTEAFF
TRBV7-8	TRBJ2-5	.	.	TGTGCCAGCAGCTTAGGTAATCAAGAGACCCAGTACTTC	CASSLGNQETQYF
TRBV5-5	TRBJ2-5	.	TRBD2	TGTGCCAGCAGCCGGGGTGCGGGAGCTCAAGAGACCCAGTACTTC	CASSRGAGAQETQYF
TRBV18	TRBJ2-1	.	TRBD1	TGTGCCAGCCGCCGCGACAGGGGGGCCAATGAGCAGTTCTTC	CASRRDRGANEQFF
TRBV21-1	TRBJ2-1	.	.	TGTGCCAGCAGCCTCCGGGACAAATACAATGAGCAGTTCTTC	CASSLRDKYNEQFF
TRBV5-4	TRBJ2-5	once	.	TGTGCCAGCAGCTTGGGGACAGCACAAGAGACCCAGTACTTC	CASSLGTAQETQYF
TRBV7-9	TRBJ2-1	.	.	TGTGCCAGCAGCCTAGCCCCTCCCTCCTACAATGAGCAGTTCTTC	CASSLAPPSYNEQFF
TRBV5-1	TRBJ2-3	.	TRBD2	TGCGCCAGCAGCTTAGCGGCGGGGGGGACAGATACGCAGTATTTT	CASSLAAGGTDTQYF
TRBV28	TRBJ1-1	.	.	TGTGCCAGCAGCCTGTATCGGACTGAAGCTTTCTTT	CASSLYRTEAFF
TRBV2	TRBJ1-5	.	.	TGTGCCAGCAGTGAGAACAGCTTCAATCAGCCCCAGCATTTT	CASSENSFNQPQHF
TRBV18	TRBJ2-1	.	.	TGTGCCAGCTCACCCGACAGGACGTACAATGAGCAGTTCTTC	CASSPDRTYNEQFF
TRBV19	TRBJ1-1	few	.	TGTGCCAGTAGTATAGGGGCGGGGGCGAGTACTGAAGCTTTCTTT	CASSIGAGASTEAFF
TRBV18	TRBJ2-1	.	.	TGTGCCAGCTCACCATCCAGCGCTGAGCAGTTCTTC	CASSPSSAEQFF
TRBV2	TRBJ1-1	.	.	TGTGCCAGCAGTGAAAAGGGGCCGTCGTTGGCTTTCTTT	CASSEKGPSLAFF
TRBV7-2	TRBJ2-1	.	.	TGTGCCAGCAGCTTGACTGACAATGAGCAGTTCTTC	CASSLTDNEQFF
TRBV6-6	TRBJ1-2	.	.	TGTGCCAGCAGTTACTCGAGTCAGGGCTATGGCTACACCTTC	CASSYSSQGYGYTF
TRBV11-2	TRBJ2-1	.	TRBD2	TGTGCCAGCAGCTTTACTAGCGGGGGGGCCAATGAGCAGTTCTTC	CASSFTSGGANEQFF
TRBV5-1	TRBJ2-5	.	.	TGCGCCAGCAGCTCTAGGAGCGGTTCCCAAGAGACCCAGTACTTC	CASSSRSGSQETQYF
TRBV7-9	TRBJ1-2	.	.	TGTGCCAGCAGCCCCACACTAAACTATGGCTACACCTTC	CASSPTLNYGYTF
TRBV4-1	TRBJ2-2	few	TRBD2	TGCGCCAGCAGCCGGATAAGTACTAGCGGGGGAGGGACCGGGGAGCTGTTTTTT	CASSRISTSGGGTGELFF
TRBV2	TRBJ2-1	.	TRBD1	TGTGCCAGCAGTTCCTACGGGACAGGGGGTCAGCAGTTCTTC	CASSSYGTGGQQFF
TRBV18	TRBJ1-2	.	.	TGTGCCAGCTCACCACCGGTGGGCTGGAATGGCTACACCTTC	CASSPPVGWNGYTF
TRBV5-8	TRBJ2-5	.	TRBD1	TGTGCCAGCAGCTTGGGGGACAGGAATATCGAAGAGACCCAGTACTTC	CASSLGDRNIEETQYF
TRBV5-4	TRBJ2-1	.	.	TGTGCCAGCAGCTTGGACGGTCCCTACAATGAGCAGTTCTTC	CASSLDGPYNEQFF
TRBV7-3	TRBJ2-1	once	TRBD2	TGTGCCAGCAGCTCGGGGGGTGGGACTAGGAAGGCCCATGAGCAGTTCTTC	CASSSGGGTRKAHEQFF
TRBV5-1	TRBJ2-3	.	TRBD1	TGCGCCAGCAGCGCTCTGACAGGGATCACAGATACGCAGTATTTT	CASSALTGITDTQYF
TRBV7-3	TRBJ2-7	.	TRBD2	TGTGCCAGCAGCCTGACTAGCGGGAGTCACGAGCAGTACTTC	CASSLTSGSHEQYF
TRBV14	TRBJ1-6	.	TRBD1	TGTGCCAGCAGCCAAGACGGACAGGGAAATTCACCCCTCCACTTT	CASSQDGQGNSPLHF
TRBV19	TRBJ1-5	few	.	TGTGCCAGTAGTATCGGCAGGGATCAGCCCCAGCATTTT	CASSIGRDQPQHF
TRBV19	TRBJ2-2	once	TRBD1	TGTGCCAGTAATCCGACCGGGACAGGGAACACCGGGGAGCTGTTTTTT	CASNPTGTGNTGELFF
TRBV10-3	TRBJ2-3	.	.	TGTGCCATCAGTGAGTCACTCGATACAGATACGCAGTATTTT	CAISESLDTDTQYF
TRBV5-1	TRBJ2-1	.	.	TGCGCCAGCAGCACCCATTCGAGGGACAACCCCTACAATGAGCAGTTCTTC	CASSTHSRDNPYNEQFF
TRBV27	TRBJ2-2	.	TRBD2	TGTGCCAGCAGTTTAGGTCTAGCGGGAGTCGGAGGCACCGGGGAGCTGTTTTTT	CASSLGLAGVGGTGELFF
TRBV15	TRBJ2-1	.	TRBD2	TGTGCCACCAGCGCCACCCGGGGACTAGCGGGAGGCGGGGACAATGAGCAGTTCTTC	CATSATRGLAGGGDNEQFF
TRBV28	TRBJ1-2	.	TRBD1	TGTGCCAGCAGTTTCACAGGGGGCGGCTATGGCTACACCTTC	CASSFTGGGYGYTF
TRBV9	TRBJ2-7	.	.	TGTGCCAGCAGCGTAGAGGGGGGCGGGAGCTACGAGCAGTACTTC	CASSVEGGGSYEQYF
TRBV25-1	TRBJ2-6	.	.	TGTGCCAGCAGCCGACAGTCTGGGGCCAACGTCCTGACTTTC	CASSRQSGANVLTF
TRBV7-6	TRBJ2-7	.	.	TGTGCCAGCAGCTTAGGGGGAGCGGGCGTCTCCTACGAGCAGTACTTC	CASSLGGAGVSYEQYF
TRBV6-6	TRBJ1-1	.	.	TGTGCCAGCAGTTTCTCGGGGGGGGCGAACACTGAAGCTTTCTTT	CASSFSGGANTEAFF
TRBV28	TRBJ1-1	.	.	TGTGCCAGCAGTTTATCTAGCAGGGGTGAGGCTTTCTTT	CASSLSSRGEAFF
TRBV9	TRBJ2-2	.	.	TGTGCCAGCAAGAACCGGGACACAAGCCCCATGGGAACCGGGGAGCTGTTTTTT	CASKNRDTSPMGTGELFF
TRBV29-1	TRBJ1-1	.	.	TGCAGCGCACAGGCCCAGGGGAACACTGAAGCTTTCTTT	CSAQAQGNTEAFF
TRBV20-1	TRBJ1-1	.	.	TGCAGTGCTAGTCCTGTCACTGAAGCTTTCTTT	CSASPVTEAFF
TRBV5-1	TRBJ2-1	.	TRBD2	TGCGCCAGCAGATCCCGACTAGCGGGCGGATACAATGAGCAGTTCTTC	CASRSRLAGGYNEQFF
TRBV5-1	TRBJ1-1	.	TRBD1	TGCGCCAGCAGCTTCGGGACAGGGGAATTTCCCCTGAACACTGAAGCTTTCTTT	CASSFGTGEFPLNTEAFF
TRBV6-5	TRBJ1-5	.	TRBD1	TGTGCCAGCAGCAGAATTGGACAGGGCAATCAGCCCCAGCATTTT	CASSRIGQGNQPQHF
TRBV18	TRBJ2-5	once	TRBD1	TGTGCCAGCTCACCTGGCAGCACAGGGGAAGAGACCCAGTACTTC	CASSPGSTGEETQYF
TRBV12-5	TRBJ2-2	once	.	TGTGCTAGTGGTTTCTCACTTCGGGGCGGGGAGCTGTTTTTT	CASGFSLRGGELFF
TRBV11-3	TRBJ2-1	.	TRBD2	TGTGCCAGCAGCTTAGGGGGCGGGGGGGCCGGCGATGAGCAGTTCTTC	CASSLGGGGAGDEQFF
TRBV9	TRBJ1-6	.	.	TGTGCCAGCAGCGTAGGAAGGGGGTCCTATAATTCACCCCTCCACTTT	CASSVGRGSYNSPLHF
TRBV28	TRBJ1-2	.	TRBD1	TGTGCCAGCAGTTCGGACAGGGGTGATGGCTACACCTTC	CASSSDRGDGYTF